This TCR beta chain was found in a study of CD8 T cells in Susac syndrome. Findings and caveats of the study: An acknowledgment was made by the study that its TCR sequencing and HLA analysis involved relatively few individuals.

When the RNA was reverse transcribed, random hexamers were used with an input of about 0.5 to 1 ug. Multiplex immunoSEQ PCR targeted 54 Vbeta and 13 Jbeta TCR beta segments. TCRdb itself ran the immunoSEQ multiplex PCR reads through MiXCR, one entry per CDR3 protein. The sample includes about 290,000 distinct CDR3 sequences, approximately 85% of them seen just once. A remark on this clonotype: Its antigen is currently unknown.

The CDR3 runs to 18 residues. Germline CDR1 and CDR2: WSHSY and SAAADI. V gave up 1 base and J gave up 6 bases; unmatched junction bases: 14. This clonotype was sampled from a human donor with multiple sclerosis. The chain couples TRBV10-2 to TRBJ1-1, with 10 positions matching TRBD1. Sequenced sample: CD8+ T cells from PBMCs. The CDR3 DNA reads as TGCGCCAGCAGTGAGTTGAGAATGCCGGGACAGGGGTTCCCTGAAGCTTTCTTT. Its protein product is CASSELRMPGQGFPEAFF.